The rows below give T cell receptor beta chains drawn from one sample of a study of T cell therapy after organ transplantation. The repertoire was sequenced with immunoSEQ multiplex PCR; TCRdb's copy has only in-frame clones and lacks some. This table holds 45,000 to 60,000 clones, approximately 94% found once. Their specific antigens are unknown. Material: CD8+ T cells from blood, obtained before autologous CMV-specific T cell therapy. These receptors came from a human patient who had received a solid organ transplant and had CMV disease. CDR3s include the opening cysteine and the closing phenylalanine or tryptophan. A D gene is named only where the DNA matches it firmly. The listing skips clone size in some rows; elsewhere it reads once, few, many or a size class.

>TRBV5-6|.|TRBJ2-5|15|.
TGTGCCAGCAGCTTGGCCGTTGTAGGTCGAGGGACCCAGTACTTC
CASSLAVVGRGTQYF
>TRBV19|.|TRBJ2-1|18|.
TGTGCCAGTAGTATTTTAAAAGGGCCCCCGAGCTCCTACAATGAGCAGTTCTTC
CASSILKGPPSSYNEQFF
>TRBV6-4|.|TRBJ1-2|13|TRBD1
TGTGCCAGCAGTGACTGGGGACAGTCTGGCTACACCTTC
CASSDWGQSGYTF
>TRBV4-1|.|TRBJ2-2|18|.
TGCGCCAGCAGCCCTACTGGGTTGAGGGCCCCTGGAACCGGGGAGCTGTTTTTT
CASSPTGLRAPGTGELFF
>TRBV4-3|.|TRBJ1-2|15|TRBD1
TGCGCCAGCAGCCAAGATGGGACAGTTCACTATGGCTACACCTTC
CASSQDGTVHYGYTF
>TRBV9|.|TRBJ1-4|18|.
TGTGCCAGCAGCGTAGAAGCGCTCAAGGGGAGGAATAATGAAAAACTGTTTTTT
CASSVEALKGRNNEKLFF
>TRBV15|.|TRBJ1-6|15|.
TGTGCCACCAGTATCGAAGGGGCAGGGCCTTCACCCCTCCACTTT
CATSIEGAGPSPLHF
>TRBV6-5|.|TRBJ2-1|15|TRBD2
TGTGCCAGCAGCCGCGGGACTAGCGGCTACAATGAGCAGTTCTTC
CASSRGTSGYNEQFF
>TRBV6-5|.|TRBJ1-1|14|TRBD1
TGTGCCAGCAGTTCCGGGACAGGGGCAATTGAAGCTTTCTTT
CASSSGTGAIEAFF
>TRBV6-1|once|TRBJ1-6|15|.
TGTGCCAGCAGTGAAAGCGAACCCCCTAATTCACCCCTCCACTTT
CASSESEPPNSPLHF
>TRBV19|.|TRBJ1-2|11|.
TGTGCCAGTAAAGGGCTCTATGGCTACACCTTC
CASKGLYGYTF
>TRBV7-9|.|TRBJ2-7|15|TRBD1
TGTGCCAGCAGCTTGGGACAGGGGGGCACCGACGAGCAGTACTTC
CASSLGQGGTDEQYF
>TRBV27|.|TRBJ2-7|14|.
TGTGCCAGCAGTTTATTACTAGGATCCTACGAGCAGTACTTC
CASSLLLGSYEQYF
>TRBV28|.|TRBJ2-7|14|.
TGTGCCAGCAGTCGTCAGCTTCTTACCTACGAGCAGTACTTC
CASSRQLLTYEQYF
>TRBV4-2|.|TRBJ2-4|19|.
TGTGCCAGCAGCCAAGATCCTGGGGCCCTGCCCGATCGTAGGAACATTCAGTACTTC
CASSQDPGALPDRRNIQYF
>TRBV6-5|.|TRBJ1-3|15|.
TGTGCCAACAGTTACTCCAGGCGATCTGGAAACACCATATATTTT
CANSYSRRSGNTIYF
>TRBV11-2|.|TRBJ1-2|18|.
TGTGCCAGCAGCTTATCTGCGCGTTCGACAGGCGGCTTATGGGGCTACACCTTC
CASSLSARSTGGLWGYTF
>TRBV5-1|.|TRBJ1-2|15|TRBD1
TGCGCCAGCAGCATGGGACAGGGAGGGGGCTATGGCTACACCTTC
CASSMGQGGGYGYTF
>TRBV6-5|few|TRBJ1-1|12|.
TGTGCCAGCAGTTACTCGTCCTCTGAAGCTTTCTTT
CASSYSSSEAFF
>TRBV27|once|TRBJ1-1|15|.
TGTGCCAGCAGTTTACAGGGGTCTTGGAACACTGAAGCTTTCTTT
CASSLQGSWNTEAFF
>TRBV5-1|once|TRBJ1-1|15|TRBD1
TGCGCCAGCAGCTTGGGCGACAGGGCCGCCGCTGAAGCTTTCTTT
CASSLGDRAAAEAFF
>TRBV30|.|TRBJ1-2|11|.
TGTGCCTGGAGCAGTCAGTATGGCTACACCTTC
CAWSSQYGYTF
>TRBV7-9|.|TRBJ1-1|17|.
TGTGCCAGCAGCTTATTAAGTGGTGGCAGGGAAGACACTGAAGCTTTCTTT
CASSLLSGGREDTEAFF
>TRBV7-9|.|TRBJ2-1|12|.
TGTGCCAGCAGCCCCCAGAACAATGAGCAGTTCTTC
CASSPQNNEQFF
>TRBV6-4|.|TRBJ2-2|16|TRBD1
TGTGCCAGCAGTGAGTTGGGACAGGATCTCACCGGGGAGCTGTTTTTT
CASSELGQDLTGELFF
>TRBV18|.|TRBJ2-7|16|TRBD2
TGTGCCAGCTCGGCAGCCGGGGGGGAAGGGTCCTACGAGCAGTACTTC
CASSAAGGEGSYEQYF
>TRBV27|.|TRBJ1-2|14|.
TGTGCCTCCCTCCCAACGGGTTCGAACTATGGCTACACCTTC
CASLPTGSNYGYTF
>TRBV10-1|.|TRBJ2-1|15|.
TGCGCCAGCAGTGAGAGGCGCACCTACCCTGGGGAGCAGTTCTTC
CASSERRTYPGEQFF
>TRBV7-2|.|TRBJ2-7|15|TRBD1
TGTGCCAGCAGCTTGGGCAAGACAGGGTTGTACGAGCAGTACTTC
CASSLGKTGLYEQYF
>TRBV6-5|once|TRBJ2-6|15|TRBD2
TGTGCCAGCAGTTACGGGGGGGTCGGGGCCAACGTCCTGACTTTC
CASSYGGVGANVLTF
>TRBV4-1|.|TRBJ2-7|14|.
TGCGCCAGCAGCCAAGACAGGGCCGCCTACGAGCAGTACTTC
CASSQDRAAYEQYF
>TRBV5-6|once|TRBJ1-1|16|.
TGTGCCAGCAGCTCCTTCTGGGGACAAAAGAACACTGAAGCTTTCTTT
CASSSFWGQKNTEAFF
>TRBV7-6|.|TRBJ2-3|15|TRBD1
TGTGCCAGCAGCTTGACACAGGGGAGCGCAGATACGCAGTATTTT
CASSLTQGSADTQYF
>TRBV29-1|once|TRBJ2-7|13|.
TGCAGCGCCGCGTTCACTAACTCCTACGAGCAGTACTTC
CSAAFTNSYEQYF
>TRBV4-3|.|TRBJ2-7|14|.
TGCGCCAGCAGCCAAGATGCAGGGGCTCCTGGGCAGTACTTC
CASSQDAGAPGQYF
>TRBV28|.|TRBJ2-7|11|.
TGTGCCAGCAGTTTACGGTTCGAGCAGTACTTC
CASSLRFEQYF
>TRBV4-2|.|TRBJ2-1|15|.
TGTGCCAGCAGCCAGCTAAGCGGTCCGTACAATGAGCAGTTCTTC
CASSQLSGPYNEQFF
>TRBV11-2|.|TRBJ2-7|16|TRBD1
TGTGCCAGCAGCTTGGAACAGGGGGTGGGGAACTACGAGCAGTACTTC
CASSLEQGVGNYEQYF
>TRBV10-1|.|TRBJ1-1|15|.
TGCGCCAGCAGTGAGTCGACCCGGGCCAGGGCTGAAGCTTTCTTT
CASSESTRARAEAFF
>TRBV6-5|.|TRBJ2-3|15|.
TGTGCCAGCAGTTACGCGGAGGGGAGCACAGATACGCAGTATTTT
CASSYAEGSTDTQYF
>TRBV6-5|.|TRBJ2-2|15|.
TGTGCCAGCAGTCCACAGGCCACCAACACCGGGGAGCTGTTTTTT
CASSPQATNTGELFF
>TRBV2|.|TRBJ2-2|17|TRBD2
TGTGCCAGCAGTGGGAGTAGCGGGAGGGCCGTTCCCGGGGAGCTGTTTTTT
CASSGSSGRAVPGELFF
>TRBV7-6|.|TRBJ2-1|14|.
TGTGCCAGCAGCTTGAGGCCCCAATACAATGAGCAGTTCTTC
CASSLRPQYNEQFF
>TRBV11-2|.|TRBJ1-4|12|.
TGTGCCAGCAGCCTACTTAATGAAAAACTGTTTTTT
CASSLLNEKLFF
>TRBV10-3|once|TRBJ1-2|10|.
TGTGCCAGCCAGGGTGATGGCTACACCTTC
CASQGDGYTF
>TRBV27|.|TRBJ2-7|17|.
TGTGCCAGCAGTTTATCAATATCGGAATCTCGGCCTTACGAGCAGTACTTC
CASSLSISESRPYEQYF
>TRBV19|.|TRBJ1-1|16|.
TGTGCCAGTAGTTTCAGGGCTTCGGCCATGAACACTGAAGCTTTCTTT
CASSFRASAMNTEAFF
>TRBV30|.|TRBJ1-1|12|.
TGTGCCTGGGGACAGATGAACACTGAAGCTTTCTTT
CAWGQMNTEAFF
>TRBV27|.|TRBJ2-1|16|TRBD1
TGTGCCAGCAGTTTAGCGTGGGACAGGGAGTACAATGAGCAGTTCTTC
CASSLAWDREYNEQFF
>TRBV11-2|.|TRBJ2-7|12|.
TGTGCCAGCACCCAGTGGGGGGACGAGCAGTACTTC
CASTQWGDEQYF
>TRBV25-1|.|TRBJ1-1|14|.
TGTGCCAGCAGTTATACAGGGAGGGTCACTGAAGCTTTCTTT
CASSYTGRVTEAFF